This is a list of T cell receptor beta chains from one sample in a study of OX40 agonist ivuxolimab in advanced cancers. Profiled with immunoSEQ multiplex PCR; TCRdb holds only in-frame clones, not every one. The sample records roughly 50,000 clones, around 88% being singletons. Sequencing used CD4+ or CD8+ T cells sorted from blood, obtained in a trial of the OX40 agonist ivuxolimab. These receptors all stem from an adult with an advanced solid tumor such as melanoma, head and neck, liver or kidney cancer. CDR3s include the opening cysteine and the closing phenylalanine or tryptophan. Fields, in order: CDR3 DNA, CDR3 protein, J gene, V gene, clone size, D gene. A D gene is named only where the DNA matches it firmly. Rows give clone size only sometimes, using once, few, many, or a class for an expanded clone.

TGTGCCAGTAGTATATCCGGGAAGGGTCAGCCCCAGCATTTT	CASSISGKGQPQHF	TRBJ1-5	TRBV19	few	NA
TGTGCCAGCAGACCCCTAGCGGGGGAGAATACGCAGTATTTT	CASRPLAGENTQYF	TRBJ2-3	TRBV4-2	NA	TRBD2
TGTGCCATCGGGACCGGGACTACCGGTGGCGGGGAGCTGTTTTTT	CAIGTGTTGGGELFF	TRBJ2-2	TRBV10-3	NA	TRBD2
TGTGCCAGCATCCCCGCCTTTACTAGCGATACGCAGTATTTT	CASIPAFTSDTQYF	TRBJ2-3	TRBV6-1	NA	NA
TGTGCCAGCAGCATGGAAGGGACCTTGAACACTGAAGCTTTCTTT	CASSMEGTLNTEAFF	TRBJ1-1	TRBV11-2	NA	NA
TGTGCCAGCAGTGAACCTATCCGGTCGGGGACAGCCACCTACGAGCAGTACTTC	CASSEPIRSGTATYEQYF	TRBJ2-7	TRBV6-1	NA	TRBD1
TGTGCCACCAGCACCCCTAGTGGGGGGGATAAAGATACGCAGTATTTT	CATSTPSGGDKDTQYF	TRBJ2-3	TRBV15	NA	TRBD2
TGTGCCAGTAGTATAGGACAGCTTATTAGCAATCAGCCCCAGCATTTT	CASSIGQLISNQPQHF	TRBJ1-5	TRBV19	NA	NA
TGTGCCAGCTCACCGGGGGTAACTAACTATGGCTACACCTTC	CASSPGVTNYGYTF	TRBJ1-2	TRBV18	NA	NA
TGTGCCAGCAGCTTATTAGGGGGGGAAGGTGAAAAACTGTTTTTT	CASSLLGGEGEKLFF	TRBJ1-4	TRBV7-2	NA	NA